Below are 3 T cell receptor beta chains sequenced from a single sample in a study of T cells after yellow fever vaccination. TCRdb analysed the 5' RACE reads with MiXCR anew, one entry per CDR3 protein. The repertoire has tens of thousands of distinct CDR3 sequences, under 4.5% of them found once; the top ten carry around 45%. This material consisted of CD8+ T cells sorted from PBMCs, taken 5 days after the yellow fever booster vaccination. These TCRs come from a man under 40 who received the YFV17D yellow fever vaccine.

This clonotype was picked up a small number of times. The chain carries TRBV2 and TRBJ2-7; 12 bases fit TRBD1. The V gene end was trimmed by 7 bases and the J gene end by 6 bases; junction bases not matched to a gene: 10. The germline CDR1 and CDR2 sequences are SNHLY and FYNNEI. This CDR3 contains 15 residues. CDR3 protein: CASKLRGQGALEQYF. CDR3 sequence (DNA): TGTGCCAGCAAGCTACGGGGACAGGGGGCCCTCGAGCAGTACTTC. The full variable domain, rest sourced from reference TRBV2 and TRBJ2-7, is EPEVTQTPSHQVTQMGQEVILRCVPISNHLYFYWYRQILGQKVEFLVSFYNNEISEKSEIFDDQFSVERPDGSNFTLKIRSTKLEDSAMYFCASKLRGQGALEQYFGPGTRLTVT.

This clonotype appeared many times. The gene calls are TRBV4-3 and TRBJ2-7; TRBD1 aligns across 7 bases. V was clipped by 2 bases and J by 6 bases; unmatched bases: 4. Germline CDR1 LGHNA, CDR2 YSLEER. The CDR3 consists of 13 residues. CDR3 bases: TGCGCCAGCAGCCAACACGACAGGGCCGAGCAGTACTTC. Protein product: CASSQHDRAEQYF.

CDR3 sequence (DNA): TGTGCCAGCCGAGATAGCGGGGGGGGGGAGACCCAGTACTTC. It is translated as CASRDSGGGETQYF. The chain has TRBV5-6 and TRBJ2-5, with TRBD2 identical over 11 bases. Trimming cost V 7 bases and J 5 bases; bases outside gene matches: 7. The CDR3 spans 14 residues. The germline CDR1 and CDR2 sequences are SGHDT and YYEEEE.